This TCR beta chain was identified in a study of blood T cell repertoires in COVID-19. Sequenced by immunoSEQ multiplex PCR; TCRdb stores in-frame clones only, minus some. The sample holds some 140,000 clones, about 90% seen once. This CDR3 comprises 14 residues. Trimming removed 7 bases from V and 8 bases from J; junction bases left unmatched: 9. CDR1 and CDR2 from the germline V gene are MNHEY and SMNVEV (reference sequence). The TCR originated in a man in his fifties with acute or convalescent COVID-19. The genes are TRBV27 and TRBJ1-3; 9 nucleotides agree with TRBD1. Sequenced input: peripheral blood. In DNA form, the CDR3 reads TGTGCCAGCATTAAACACAGGGACAGGGACACCATATATTTT. Encoded protein: CASIKHRDRDTIYF.